This T cell receptor (beta chain) is drawn from a study of T cells in Graves' hyperthyroidism and ophthalmopathy. This clonotype has at least ten counts. V lost 5 bases and J lost 1, with 13 bases in between. This CDR3 comprises 15 residues. The germline gives CDR1 SEHNR, CDR2 FQNEAQ (reference sequence). Each diagnosis drew on symptoms, thyroxine, TRAb, thyroid ultrasound and orbital computed tomography findings. It was 8.5 to 10 ml of fresh peripheral blood that supplied the PBMCs. It was RNA transcripts that yielded the amplified TCR beta CDR3 regions. RT-PCR in the first round (using the HTBI primer set) targeted the TCR CDR3. TCRdb re-analysed the multiplex PCR reads in MiXCR, keeping a single row per CDR3 protein. The table records approximately 150,000 distinct CDR3 sequences, roughly 9.4% of them present only once.

The chain joins TRBV7-9 to TRBJ2-3; D unresolved. Specimen: blood. This TCR came from a woman between 18 and 29 years old with Graves' hyperthyroidism that later progressed to Graves' ophthalmopathy. CDR3 nucleotides: TGTGCCAGCAGCATTAGTTTTAGTGGCACAGATACGCAGTATTTT. This translates into CASSISFSGTDTQYF. The whole variable domain, filled in from reference TRBV7-9 and TRBJ2-3, reads DTGVSQNPRHKITKRGQNVTFRCDPISEHNRLYWYRQTLGQGPEFLTYFQNEAQLEKSRLLSDRFSAERPKGSFSTLEIQRTEQGDSAMYLCASSISFSGTDTQYFGPGTRLTVL.